This T cell receptor (beta chain) was recorded in a study of blood T cells in healthy people across ages. Study-wide results and caveats: Any changes in expanded clonotypes were possibly confounded, as donor CMV status remained unknown.

Peripheral blood, approximately 10 milliliters per donor, was collected. The authors ran a second PCR of about 6 to 11 cycles using a sample-barcoded 5' primer and a J-beta primer mix. TCRdb re-called the 5' RACE reads through MiXCR, storing one row per CDR3 protein. The table records about 1.4 million distinct CDR3 sequences, 45% to 70% of them present only once. This clonotype was found a few times. Its antigen remains unknown. The source material was blood. The receptor's source is a man aged 18 to 35 in good health.

CDR3: CASSLGPGLVADTQYF. The DNA of the CDR3 is TGTGCCAGCAGCTTAGGTCCGGGTTTGGTCGCAGATACGCAGTATTTT. The J gene is TRBJ2-3, the V gene TRBV7-2, with D uncertain. V lost 1 base and J lost 4, with 15 bases in between. The CDR3 sequence is 16 residues long. CDR1 and CDR2 from the germline V gene are SGHTA and FQGNSA.